This TCR beta chain stems from a study of blood T cell repertoires in COVID-19. Generated by immunoSEQ multiplex PCR, the TCRdb table keeps only in-frame clones and is missing some. The table includes fewer than 65,000 clones, 90% to 95% detected once. The source material was peripheral blood. The TCR originated in a man aged 50-60 years with acute or convalescent COVID-19.

CDR3 sequence: CASSTTRPRKLADIENEQFF. The CDR3 DNA reads as TGTGCCAGTAGTACAACTAGGCCCCGAAAACTAGCGGACATTGAGAATGAGCAGTTCTTC. The V and J genes are TRBV19 and TRBJ2-1; TRBD2 matches 8 bases. The germline gives CDR1 LNHDA, CDR2 SQIVND (reference sequence). After removal of 4 bases from V and 7 bases from J, the junction contained 24 bases not matched to a gene. The CDR3 spans 20 residues.